Each of the 2 T cell receptor beta chains below was sequenced from the same sample in a study of control samples from healthy donors and cancer patients. TCRdb's table, derived via immunoSEQ multiplex PCR, lists solely in-frame clones and lacks some. Among around 150,000 clones, almost 90% were seen once, and the ten largest hold about 1.8%. The sequenced sample was blood. The receptor set was obtained from a man aged 18-30 years in good health.

This chain links TRBV6-2 or TRBV6-3 with TRBJ2-3, with D perhaps TRBD2 (5 bases). Trimming removed 6 bases at V and 0 bases at J, with 13 bases between. CDR3 length equals 15 residues. Germline assignment: CDR1 MNHEY and CDR2 SVGEGT. DNA of the CDR3: TGTGCCAGCAGCCACGAGCGGAAAAGCACAGATACGCAGTATTTT. Protein product: CASSHERKSTDTQYF.

The chain joins TRBV4-2 to TRBJ2-1, with D possibly matching TRBD1 (6 bases). Germline V gene data show CDR1 as LGHNA and CDR2 as YNFKEQ. The length of the CDR3 is 13 residues. The V gene lost 3 bases and the J gene lost 10 bases, with 13 bases spanning the gap. This chain's CDR3 is CASSQTKTGEQFF. The CDR3 coding sequence is TGTGCCAGCAGCCAGACGAAGACAGGAGAGCAGTTCTTC.